These 27 T cell receptor beta chains were all obtained from the same sample, sequenced in a study of identical twins. From the 5' RACE reads, TCRdb called clonotypes with MiXCR, one entry per CDR3 protein. Of some 270,000 distinct CDR3 sequences detected, roughly 8% appear once; the ten largest clones hold 3%. This sample also belongs to another study, concerning yellow fever vaccine responses in identical twins.

The sequenced sample consisted of CD8+ T cells sorted from blood. All receptors come from a woman younger than 35 in good health.

The CDR3 loop reads CASSQVTIGANVLTF. The DNA of the CDR3 is TGCGCCAGCAGCCAGGTGACCATTGGGGCCAACGTCCTGACTTTC. This chain joins TRBV4-3 and TRBJ2-6; the D is unclear. CDR3 length equals 15 residues. Between the trimmed V and J ends, which lost 3 bases and 3 bases, there was a span of 9 bases. Per germline, CDR1 LGHNA and CDR2 YSLEER.

This clonotype was seen many times. At one of its ends the junction is not consistent with the germline gene, which may arise from a read error. The CDR3 region is CSARGLAEFNEQFF. Written as DNA, the CDR3 is TGCAGTGCCAGAGGACTAGCGGAATTCAATGAGCAGTTCTTC. This chain joins TRBV20-1 and TRBJ2-1, with 10 bases aligning to TRBD2. Germline loops: CDR1 DFQATT, CDR2 SNEGSKA (reference sequence). The CDR3 covers 14 residues.

J is TRBJ2-1 and V is TRBV20-1; a weak D match, TRBD1 (5 bases). Trimming shortened V by 1 base and J by 10 bases, and 17 bases separated the two germline ends. The germline CDR1 and CDR2 sequences are DFQATT and SNEGSKA (reference sequence). This CDR3 comprises 14 residues. The CDR3 sequence is CSARVSESTVEQFF. The CDR3 nucleotides are TGCAGTGCTAGAGTTTCGGAATCGACAGTCGAGCAGTTCTTC.

This clonotype came up many times. The CDR3 here is CASSLPGLEYNEQFF. The CDR3 nucleotides are TGTGCCAGCAGTTTACCGGGACTCGAATACAATGAGCAGTTCTTC. V is TRBV28 and J is TRBJ2-1, with a tentative D call TRBD2 (6 bases). Trimming stripped 2 bases from V and 4 bases from J, with 12 bases between. Germline V gene data show CDR1 as MDHEN and CDR2 as SYDVKM. The CDR3 is 15 amino acids.

This clonotype appeared many times. V is TRBV12-3 or TRBV12-4 and J is TRBJ1-2; the D is unclear. The germline V and J ends were trimmed by 8 bases and 5 bases, with 15 bases remaining between them. The CDR3 sequence is 13 residues long. The DNA for the CDR3 is TGTGCCAGCGACGAGGTGGAAGAGTATGGCTACACCTTC. This gives the protein CASDEVEEYGYTF.

The chain couples TRBV2 to TRBJ1-5, with no clear D. CDR3 length: 17 amino acids. V lost 0 bases and J 0 bases, leaving 12 bases between the germline ends. Germline V gene sequence: CDR1 SNHLY, CDR2 FYNNEI. CDR3 bases: TGTGCCAGCAGTGAAGCATGGGAAGCTTATAGCAATCAGCCCCAGCATTTT. Translating it yields CASSEAWEAYSNQPQHF.

At least ten counts were recorded for this clonotype. This sequence joins TRBV6-1 and TRBJ1-4; perhaps TRBD1 as D (6 bases). The CDR3 consists of 15 residues. Trimming stripped 5 bases from V and 8 bases from J, with 18 bases between. From germline, CDR1 is MNHNS and CDR2 SASEGT. The CDR3 DNA follows: TGTGCCAGCAGTCCACGGCGGGGGGCTGACGAAAAACTGTTTTTT. This sequence encodes CASSPRRGADEKLFF.

The chain joins TRBV7-6 to TRBJ2-7, with 11 bases fitting TRBD2. The germline CDR1 and CDR2 sequences are SGHVS and FNYEAQ. Trimming cost V 5 bases and J 6 bases; bases outside gene matches: 12. CDR3 length equals 16 residues. CDR3 region: CASSPVAGGPLFEQYF. The CDR3 coding sequence is TGTGCCAGCAGCCCCGTAGCGGGAGGGCCCCTATTCGAGCAGTACTTC.

This clonotype was observed at least ten times. The V gene is TRBV7-9, the J gene TRBJ1-1; no firm D call. CDR1 SEHNR and CDR2 FQNEAQ come from the germline V gene (reference sequence). The CDR3 is made up of 12 amino acids. Trimming pared 0 bases from V and 12 bases from J, leaving 11 bases between. The CDR3 region is CASSLAPSLTFF. The CDR3 DNA reads as TGTGCCAGCAGCTTAGCTCCTAGTCTCACTTTCTTT.

This clonotype occurred once. This sequence joins TRBV29-1 and TRBJ2-2, with D tentatively TRBD2 (5 bases). The V end lost 4 bases, the J end lost 5 bases, and 8 bases lay between the germline ends. CDR3 length equals 12 residues. Per germline, CDR1 SQVTM and CDR2 ANQGSEA. The CDR3 is CSVAGWTGELFF. The DNA for the CDR3 is TGCAGCGTTGCGGGGTGGACCGGGGAGCTGTTTTTT.

The table lists this clonotype with many counts. The rearrangement joins TRBV15 to TRBJ2-2; D unresolved. Trimming cost V 9 bases and J 3 bases, with 8 bases left between them. CDR1 and CDR2 (germline): LNHNV, YYDKDF (reference sequence). The CDR3 contains 12 residues. CDR3 DNA: TGTGCCACGGAAATACACACCGGGGAGCTGTTTTTT. Protein product: CATEIHTGELFF.

This clonotype was seen only a few times. The chain employs TRBV4-3 and TRBJ2-3; no reliable D call. Germline V gene lookup returns CDR1 LGHNA and CDR2 YSLEER. The length of the CDR3 is 15 residues. With 0 bases removed from V and 0 bases from J, the gap between germline ends came to 7 bases. CDR3: CASSQEKRSTDTQYF. CDR3 coding DNA: TGCGCCAGCAGCCAAGAAAAACGGAGCACAGATACGCAGTATTTT.

This clonotype was recorded many times. This chain links TRBV7-9 with TRBJ2-5, with D perhaps matching TRBD1 (6 bases). The V end was cut by 0 bases, the J end by 1 base, with 9 bases between. The CDR3 contains 15 residues. Per the germline V gene, CDR1 is SEHNR and CDR2 is FQNEAQ (reference sequence). CDR3 sequence: CASSLAQGSQETQYF. CDR3 sequence (DNA): TGTGCCAGCAGCTTAGCGCAGGGGAGCCAAGAGACCCAGTACTTC.

This clonotype came up a few times. This sequence joins TRBV14 and TRBJ2-1; no clear D gene. CDR3 length: 16 amino acids. Germline V CDR1 and CDR2: SGHDN, FVKESK. Deletions cut 1 base from V and 7 bases from J, with 17 bases between. CDR3 in amino acids: CASSQGTRWSRNEQFF. CDR3 DNA sequence: TGTGCCAGCAGCCAAGGGACCCGTTGGTCGAGGAATGAGCAGTTCTTC.

This clonotype was detected only a few times. The chain uses TRBV29-1 and TRBJ2-4; D not resolved. Per the germline V gene, CDR1 is SQVTM and CDR2 is ANQGSEA. The length of the CDR3 is 10 residues. V lost 7 bases and J 7 bases, leaving 8 bases between the germline ends. The CDR3 loop is CSALHNIQYF. The CDR3 DNA is TGCAGCGCTCTCCATAACATTCAGTACTTC.

This clonotype was observed a handful of times. The chain recombines TRBV11-2 with TRBJ1-6; D gene ambiguous. V lost 6 bases and J 0 bases, leaving 12 bases between the germline ends. Germline V CDR1 and CDR2: SGHAT, FQNNGV. This CDR3 comprises 16 residues. DNA for the CDR3: TGTGCCAGCAGACTGGAACCGAGCTCCTATAATTCACCCCTCCACTTT. Its translation is CASRLEPSSYNSPLHF.

The chain carries TRBV7-9 and TRBJ2-5; D gene ambiguous. V was cut by 1 base and J by 7 bases, with 7 bases left in between. CDR1 is SEHNR and CDR2 is FQNEAQ in the germline V gene (reference sequence). This CDR3 comprises 12 residues. The CDR3 DNA is TGTGCCAGCAGCTTAGACGTTGGGACCCAGTACTTC. Translating it yields CASSLDVGTQYF.

CDR3 protein: CASSNPQDEQFF. The DNA of the CDR3 is TGCGCCAGCAGTAACCCCCAGGATGAGCAGTTCTTC. The chain links TRBV10-2 to TRBJ2-1; D unresolved. Deletions cut 5 bases from V and 8 bases from J, with 10 bases between. CDR3 length equals 12 residues. Germline V gene data show CDR1 as WSHSY and CDR2 as SAAADI.

This clonotype was seen more than once but under ten times. CDR3 sequence (DNA): TGCGCCAGCAGCTTGGCCGGGGCGGGGTCCTACGAGCAGTACTTC. The encoded protein is CASSLAGAGSYEQYF. The chain joins TRBV5-1 to TRBJ2-7, with a tentative D call TRBD2 (6 bases). Germline V CDR1 and CDR2: SGHRS, YFSETQ. CDR3 length: 15 amino acids. Trimming took off 0 bases at V and 1 base at J, with 11 bases between the two ends.

The rearrangement links TRBV27 to TRBJ2-2; maybe TRBD2 (6 bases). The V end was cut by 3 bases, the J end by 6 bases, with 20 bases between. In germline, CDR1 is MNHEY, CDR2 SMNVEV (reference sequence). CDR3 length: 17 residues. DNA of the CDR3: TGTGCCAGCAGTTTTATCGCGGGACGGGGCCCCCCCGGGGAGCTGTTTTTT. Its protein product is CASSFIAGRGPPGELFF.

The genes are TRBV7-9 and TRBJ2-7, with D possibly being TRBD1 (6 bases). V was trimmed by 6 bases and J by 0 bases, leaving 18 bases between them. Germline CDR1 is SEHNR and CDR2 is FQNEAQ (reference sequence). This CDR3 is 16 amino acids long. The chain's CDR3 is CASSSKPDSSSYEQYF. In nucleotides, the CDR3 is TGTGCCAGCAGTTCAAAACCGGACAGTAGCTCCTACGAGCAGTACTTC.

In its sample, this clonotype was seen many times. The chain recombines TRBV12-5 with TRBJ1-1, with TRBD1 identical over 8 bases. V was pared by 1 base and J by 3 bases, with 10 bases of the junction left unmatched. This CDR3 has 17 amino acids. Germline V gene lookup returns CDR1 LGHNT and CDR2 FRNRAP. CDR3 loop: CASGLGPRTGSHTEAFF. CDR3 DNA: TGTGCTAGTGGTTTGGGACCACGGACAGGGAGTCACACTGAAGCTTTCTTT.

The chain combines TRBV20-1 with TRBJ2-1; 10 positions agree with TRBD1. CDR1 is DFQATT, CDR2 SNEGSKA, per germline (reference sequence). V shed 3 bases, J shed 7 bases, and the junction held 3 bases outside the gene matches. The CDR3 loop spans 13 amino acids. Written as DNA, the CDR3 is TGCAGTGCTAGGACAGGGGGCACGAATGAGCAGTTCTTC. Protein sequence: CSARTGGTNEQFF.

This clonotype was found many times. V and J are TRBV2 and TRBJ1-5; D is uncertain. The V end was cut by 4 bases, the J end by 7 bases, with 20 bases between. The CDR3 runs 16 residues. Germline V lookup: CDR1 SNHLY, CDR2 FYNNEI. This CDR3 is CASSVYRAHLGQPQHF. As DNA, the CDR3 is TGTGCCAGCAGTGTTTACCGGGCCCACCTGGGGCAGCCCCAGCATTTT.

CDR3 DNA sequence: TGTGCCAGCAGCTCAACCGGGACTAGCGGGAGTACGATCCCTGATGAGCAGTTCTTC. As protein: CASSSTGTSGSTIPDEQFF. The chain recombines TRBV11-1 with TRBJ2-1; TRBD2 matches at 14 bases. CDR3 size: 19 residues. V shed 4 bases, J shed 8 bases, and the junction held 16 bases outside the gene matches. Germline CDR1 and CDR2: SGHAT and FQDESV (reference sequence).

This clonotype was seen more than once but under ten times. The chain couples TRBV13 to TRBJ2-1; 8 positions agree with TRBD2. CDR1 PRHDT and CDR2 FYEKMQ come from the germline V gene (reference sequence). J lost 5 bases, V lost 3 bases, and 3 bases had no gene match. This CDR3 has 14 residues. CDR3 region: CASSFRRGDNEQFF. The CDR3 DNA is TGTGCCAGCAGCTTCCGGCGGGGGGACAATGAGCAGTTCTTC.

The chain couples TRBV5-1 to TRBJ2-3; D ambiguous. The germline V and J ends were trimmed by 4 bases and 0 bases, with 15 bases remaining between them. This CDR3 contains 16 residues. Per the germline V gene, CDR1 is SGHRS and CDR2 is YFSETQ. The CDR3 nucleotides are TGCGCCAGCAGCCCCACCGATGGGCAAAGCACAGATACGCAGTATTTT. It translates to CASSPTDGQSTDTQYF. Using reference TRBV5-1 and TRBJ2-3 for the parts outside the CDR3, the full variable domain is KAGVTQTPRYLIKTRGQQVTLSCSPISGHRSVSWYQQTPGQGLQFLFEYFSETQRNKGNFPGRFSGRQFSNSRSEMNVSTLELGDSALYLCASSPTDGQSTDTQYFGPGTRLTVL.